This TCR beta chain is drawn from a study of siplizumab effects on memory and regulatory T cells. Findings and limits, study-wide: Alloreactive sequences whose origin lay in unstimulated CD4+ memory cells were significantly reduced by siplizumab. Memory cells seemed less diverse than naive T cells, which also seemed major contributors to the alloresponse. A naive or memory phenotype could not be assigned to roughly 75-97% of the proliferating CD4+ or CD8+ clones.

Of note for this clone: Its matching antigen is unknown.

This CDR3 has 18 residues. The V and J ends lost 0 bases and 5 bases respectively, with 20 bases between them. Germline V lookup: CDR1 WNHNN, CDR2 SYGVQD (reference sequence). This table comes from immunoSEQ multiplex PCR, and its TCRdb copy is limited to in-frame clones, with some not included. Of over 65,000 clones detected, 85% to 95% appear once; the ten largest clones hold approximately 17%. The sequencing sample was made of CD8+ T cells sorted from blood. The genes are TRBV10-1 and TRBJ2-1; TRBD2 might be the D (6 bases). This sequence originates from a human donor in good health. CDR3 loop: CASSESGLRDWNNNEQFF. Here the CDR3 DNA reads TGCGCCAGCAGTGAGTCGGGTCTACGGGACTGGAACAACAATGAGCAGTTCTTC.